This is a list of T cell receptor beta chains from one sample in a study of PD-L1 blockade in urothelial cancer. This table comes from immunoSEQ multiplex PCR, and its TCRdb copy is limited to in-frame clones, with some not included. The sample holds 35,000 to 45,000 clones, about 88% seen once. This material consisted of PBMCs, taken around atezolizumab (anti-PD-L1) treatment. The receptors were sampled from a donor at least 40 years old with urothelial cancer. Each CDR3 is given with its conserved first and last residue. Fields, in order: V gene, CDR3 length, D gene, CDR3 protein. D genes are given only for firm matches.

>TRBV19|14|NA
CASSPTDRYTEAFF
>TRBV15|14|NA
CATSRVGGYNEQFF
>TRBV28|14|TRBD1
CASSAGGSNQPQHF
>TRBV28|15|NA
CASSPGGGAHTEAFF
>TRBV5-4|16|TRBD2
CASSRLLAGARREQFF
>TRBV9|10|NA
CASTGDEQFF
>TRBV9|15|TRBD2
CASSVGLAFQETQYF
>TRBV11-2|13|NA
CASSLQRNTEAFF
>TRBV6-5|14|TRBD2
CASTRLAGANEQFF
>TRBV15|15|TRBD1
CATRVTLTGEQGYTF
>TRBV6-1|15|NA
CASSGGDTANYGYTF
>TRBV6-1|10|NA
CASEWRLTFF
>TRBV11-3|15|NA
CASSPRVALTDTQYF
>TRBV30|13|NA
CAWSVQVPYEQYF
>TRBV5-4|15|NA
CASSSGGWRNTEAFF
>TRBV19|14|TRBD2
CASMGAGSGNEQYF
>TRBV19|15|TRBD2
CASSTLLAKQETQYF
>TRBV6-5|15|TRBD1
CASSYTGTGVHEQYF
>TRBV19|18|TRBD1
CASRPRFRTGGSYTEAFF
>TRBV29-1|17|NA
CSVEDLGGQGGKYGYTF
>TRBV6-6|15|NA
CASSSGPYSNQPQHF
>TRBV19|14|TRBD2
CATSLVAGGGEQFF
>TRBV18|17|NA
CASSPSAGYLSGNTIYF
>TRBV10-1|14|TRBD2
CASHGGIDKNIQYF
>TRBV12-5|16|NA
CASGFSLAHLANEQFF
>TRBV2|15|TRBD1
CASSEEQGIYNEQFF
>TRBV7-9|18|TRBD1
CASSSSLSPGQGNTEAFF
>TRBV7-9|17|NA
CASSLASGKISGNTIYF
>TRBV9|16|NA
CASSVGQGLGGYEQYF
>TRBV2|13|TRBD1
CASRGQTSAGYTF
>TRBV4-3|17|TRBD2
CASSQAQGLLSYNEQFF
>TRBV9|16|TRBD2
CASGTSGSPGVGEQYF
>TRBV28|18|NA
CASSLGVYWREGTDTQYF
>TRBV15|16|NA
CATRKSPEVVGQPQHF
>TRBV7-3|16|NA
CASSPTRAATTDTQYF
>TRBV4-2|15|TRBD2
CASSAGTSGYNEQFF
>TRBV5-3|14|TRBD2
CARLGTSGTPEQYF
>TRBV10-1|13|TRBD1
CASSQGAFYEQYF
>TRBV2|13|TRBD1
CATTQGLGEKLFF
>TRBV2|15|NA
CASSTQGGVNTEAFF
>TRBV7-2|14|NA
CASSLGSGEWKLFF
>TRBV18|15|NA
CASSPSLGGNQPQHF
>TRBV28|12|NA
CASSLARDTQYF
>TRBV14|15|NA
CASSPTRSGANVLTF
>TRBV15|14|NA
CATSRGLGTDTQYF
>TRBV7-7|15|NA
CASSLREGPNYGYTF
>TRBV10-3|12|TRBD1
CATNPGQPPQYF
>TRBV10-3|14|TRBD1
CAIRGDSSGNTIYF
>TRBV7-8|15|TRBD1
CASSLAAGGNQPQHF
>TRBV6-6|15|TRBD1
CASSYRDRVGYEQYF
>TRBV2|15|NA
CASHRGWESGNTIYF
>TRBV29-1|18|NA
CSVLPPGGLGSGNTEAFF
>TRBV5-1|15|NA
CASSLGHGGYTEAFF
>TRBV7-9|18|NA
CASSLSGVSRARSTEAFF
>TRBV15|17|TRBD2
CATSRGLAGGLQETQYF
>TRBV7-3|17|TRBD2
CASSSTLAGSSYNEQFF
>TRBV5-1|15|NA
CASSLDPGAAGELFF
>TRBV13|13|NA
CASGVALNTEAFF
>TRBV5-6|15|TRBD1
CASRQTGSGTGELFF
>TRBV7-2|12|NA
CASSRRSTEAFF